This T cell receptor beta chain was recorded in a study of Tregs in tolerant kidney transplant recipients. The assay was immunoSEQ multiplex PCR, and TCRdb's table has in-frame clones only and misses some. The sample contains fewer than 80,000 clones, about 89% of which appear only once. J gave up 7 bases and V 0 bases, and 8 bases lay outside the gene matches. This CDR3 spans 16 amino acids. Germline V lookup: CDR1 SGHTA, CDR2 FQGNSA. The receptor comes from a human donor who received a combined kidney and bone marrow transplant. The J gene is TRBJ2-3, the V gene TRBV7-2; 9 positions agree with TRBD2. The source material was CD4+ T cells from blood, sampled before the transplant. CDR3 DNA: TGTGCCAGCAGCTTAGCGTGGGATAGCGGGAGTAATACGCAGTATTTT. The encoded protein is CASSLAWDSGSNTQYF. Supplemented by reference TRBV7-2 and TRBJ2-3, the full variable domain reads GAGVSQSPSNKVTEKGKDVELRCDPISGHTALYWYRQSLGQGLEFLIYFQGNSAPDKSGLPSDRFSAERTGGSVSTLTIQRTQQEDSAVYLCASSLAWDSGSNTQYFGPGTRLTVL.